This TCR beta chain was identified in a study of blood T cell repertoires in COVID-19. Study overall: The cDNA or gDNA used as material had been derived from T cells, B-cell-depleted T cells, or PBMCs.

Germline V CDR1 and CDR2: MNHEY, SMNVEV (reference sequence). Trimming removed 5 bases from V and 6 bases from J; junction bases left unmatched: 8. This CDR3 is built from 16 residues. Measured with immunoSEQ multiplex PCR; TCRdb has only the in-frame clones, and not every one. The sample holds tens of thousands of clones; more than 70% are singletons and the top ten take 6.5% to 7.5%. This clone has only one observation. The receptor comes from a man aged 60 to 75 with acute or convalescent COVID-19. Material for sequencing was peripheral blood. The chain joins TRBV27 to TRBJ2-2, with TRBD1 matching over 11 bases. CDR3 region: CASSTSPGQGAGELFF. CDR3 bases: TGTGCCAGCAGTACCTCACCGGGACAGGGGGCCGGGGAGCTGTTTTTT.